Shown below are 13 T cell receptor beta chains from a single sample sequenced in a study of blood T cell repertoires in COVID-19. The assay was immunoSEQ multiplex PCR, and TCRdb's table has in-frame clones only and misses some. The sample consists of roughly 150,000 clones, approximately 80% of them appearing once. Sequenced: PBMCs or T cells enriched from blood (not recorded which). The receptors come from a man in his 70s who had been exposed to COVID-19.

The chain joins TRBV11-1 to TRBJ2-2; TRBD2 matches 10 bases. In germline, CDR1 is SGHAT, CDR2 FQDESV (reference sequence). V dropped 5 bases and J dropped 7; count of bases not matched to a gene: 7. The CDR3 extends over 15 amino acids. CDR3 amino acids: CASSSQRGGGGELFF. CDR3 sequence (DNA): TGTGCCAGCAGCAGCCAGCGGGGGGGAGGCGGGGAGCTGTTTTTT. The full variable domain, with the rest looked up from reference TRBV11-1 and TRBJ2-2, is EAEVAQSPRYKITEKSQAVAFWCDPISGHATLYWYRQILGQGPELLVQFQDESVVDDSQLPKDRFSAERLKGVDSTLKIQPAELGDSAMYLCASSSQRGGGGELFFGEGSRLTVL.

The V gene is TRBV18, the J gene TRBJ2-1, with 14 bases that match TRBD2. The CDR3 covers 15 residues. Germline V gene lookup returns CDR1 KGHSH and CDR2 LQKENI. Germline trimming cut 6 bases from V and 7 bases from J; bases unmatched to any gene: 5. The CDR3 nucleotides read TGTGCCAGCTCCGACGGGACTAGCGGGAGAAATGAGCAGTTCTTC. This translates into CASSDGTSGRNEQFF.

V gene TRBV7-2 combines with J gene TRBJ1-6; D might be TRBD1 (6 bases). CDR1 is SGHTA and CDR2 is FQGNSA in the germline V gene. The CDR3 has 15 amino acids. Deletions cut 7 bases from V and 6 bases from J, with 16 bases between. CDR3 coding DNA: TGTGCCAGCACCCCGTCACAGGGTGTTAATTCACCCCTCCACTTT. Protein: CASTPSQGVNSPLHF.

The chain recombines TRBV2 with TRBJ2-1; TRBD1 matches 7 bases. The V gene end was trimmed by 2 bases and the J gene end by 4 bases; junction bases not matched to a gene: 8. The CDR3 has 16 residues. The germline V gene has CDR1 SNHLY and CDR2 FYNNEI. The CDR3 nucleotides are TGTGCCAGCAGTGAAAAATCTGGGACAGATTACAATGAGCAGTTCTTC. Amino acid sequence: CASSEKSGTDYNEQFF.

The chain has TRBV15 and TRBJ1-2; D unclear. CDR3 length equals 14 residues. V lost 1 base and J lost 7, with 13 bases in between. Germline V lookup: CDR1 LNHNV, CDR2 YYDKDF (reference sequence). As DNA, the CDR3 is TGTGCCACCAGCAGAGTGTCGGGGTTTAGTGGCTACACCTTC. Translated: CATSRVSGFSGYTF.

Here the CDR3 DNA reads TGTGCCAGCAGCGCGGGGGGCCGTGGGACAGATACGCAGTATTTT. This gives the protein CASSAGGRGTDTQYF. The chain uses TRBV9 and TRBJ2-3, with D possibly TRBD2 on 7 matching bases. The ends were cut back, 3 bases at V and 3 bases at J, with 14 bases in the middle. The CDR3 sequence is 15 residues long. Germline V gene lookup returns CDR1 SGDLS and CDR2 YYNGEE.

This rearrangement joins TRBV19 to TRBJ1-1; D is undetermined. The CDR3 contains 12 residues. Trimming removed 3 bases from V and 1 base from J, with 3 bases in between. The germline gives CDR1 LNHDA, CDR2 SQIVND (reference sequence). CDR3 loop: CASSIWNTEAFF. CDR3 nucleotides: TGTGCCAGTAGTATCTGGAACACTGAAGCTTTCTTT.

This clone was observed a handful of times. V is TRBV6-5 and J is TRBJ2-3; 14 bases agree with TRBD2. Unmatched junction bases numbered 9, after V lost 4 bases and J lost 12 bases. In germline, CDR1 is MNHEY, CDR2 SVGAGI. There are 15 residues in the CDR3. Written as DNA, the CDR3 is TGTGCCAGCAGTTCCGGGACTAGCGGGGGTTTTCACCAGTATTTT. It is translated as CASSSGTSGGFHQYF.

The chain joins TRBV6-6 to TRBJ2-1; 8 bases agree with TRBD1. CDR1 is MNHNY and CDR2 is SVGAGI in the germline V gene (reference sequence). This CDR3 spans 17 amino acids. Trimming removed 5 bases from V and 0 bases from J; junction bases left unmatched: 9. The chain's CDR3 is CASSPPTGASSYNEQFF. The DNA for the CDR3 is TGTGCCAGCAGTCCACCGACAGGGGCGAGCTCCTACAATGAGCAGTTCTTC.

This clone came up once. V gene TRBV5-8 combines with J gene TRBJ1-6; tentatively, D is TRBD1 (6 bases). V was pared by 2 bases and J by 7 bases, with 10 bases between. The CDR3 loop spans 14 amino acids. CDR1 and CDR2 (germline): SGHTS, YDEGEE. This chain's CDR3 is CASSLTGWNSPLHF. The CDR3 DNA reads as TGTGCCAGCAGCTTAACAGGGTGGAATTCACCCCTCCACTTT.

The CDR3 protein is CASSQLYEQYF. The CDR3 DNA reads as TGTGCCAGCAGCCAACTCTACGAGCAGTACTTC. V usage is TRBV3-1 (or the pseudogene TRBV3-2) and J usage is TRBJ2-7; no definite D call. Trimming left V 2 bases short and J 3 bases short, with 2 bases between. The CDR3 length is 11 residues. Germline assignment: CDR1 LGHDT and CDR2 YNNKEL (reference sequence).

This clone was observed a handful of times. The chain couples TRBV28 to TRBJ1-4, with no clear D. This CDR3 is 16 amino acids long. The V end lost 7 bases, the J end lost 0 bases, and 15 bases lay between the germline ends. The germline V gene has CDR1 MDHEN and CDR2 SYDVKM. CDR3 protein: CASISGERATNEKLFF. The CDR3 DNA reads TGTGCCAGCATCAGCGGTGAAAGAGCAACTAATGAAAAACTGTTTTTT.

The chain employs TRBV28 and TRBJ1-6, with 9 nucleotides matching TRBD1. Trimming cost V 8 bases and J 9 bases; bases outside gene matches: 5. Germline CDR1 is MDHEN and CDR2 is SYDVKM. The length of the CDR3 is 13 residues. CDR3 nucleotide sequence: TGTGCCAGCGGGGCGGGACAGGGTTCACCCCTCCACTTT. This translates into CASGAGQGSPLHF.